This TCR beta chain was obtained from a study of blood T cell repertoires in COVID-19. As for the study in general: T cells, B-cell-depleted T cells, or PBMCs provided the cDNA or gDNA that served as material.

CDR1 SGHTA and CDR2 FQGNSA come from the germline V gene. CDR3 length equals 15 residues. V shed 5 bases, J shed 1 base, and the junction held 6 bases outside the gene matches. Cohorts were based on clinical histories the participants reported. Profiled with immunoSEQ multiplex PCR; TCRdb holds only in-frame clones, not every one. The sample yields more than 250,000 clones, around 87% seen once. This sequence was found in a woman between 25 and 40 years old who had recovered from COVID-19. The chain has TRBV7-2 and TRBJ2-7, with TRBD1 matching 9 bases. Source material: PBMCs or T cells enriched from blood (not recorded which). For the CDR3, the DNA is TGTGCCAGCAGCCCAGGACAGGGGAGGTCCTACGAGCAGTACTTC. Protein sequence: CASSPGQGRSYEQYF. Based on the CDR3 plus reference TRBV7-2 and TRBJ2-7, the full variable domain is GAGVSQSPSNKVTEKGKDVELRCDPISGHTALYWYRQSLGQGLEFLIYFQGNSAPDKSGLPSDRFSAERTGGSVSTLTIQRTQQEDSAVYLCASSPGQGRSYEQYFGPGTRLTVT.